This note documents a single TCR beta chain sequence. This sample is part of a study of blood T cell repertoires in COVID-19. Authors' data handling: Quantification of nucleated cells was approximated via reference gene primer amplification. TCRdb's table, derived via immunoSEQ multiplex PCR, lists solely in-frame clones and lacks some. From that table come the V and J calls and clone size; the DNA was used to work out D and trimming. Of about 95,000 clones in the sample, 89% were seen once. The CDR3 is made up of 16 amino acids. Germline V lookup: CDR1 SGHNT, CDR2 YYREEE (reference sequence). V dropped 5 bases and J dropped 7 bases, with 22 bases sitting between them.

The clonotype originates from a man in his fifties with COVID-19, enrolled during active disease. The sample was peripheral blood. This sequence joins TRBV5-4 and TRBJ2-1, with a weak D call TRBD2 (7 bases). The chain's CDR3 is CASSERSGGQWNEQFF. Written as DNA, the CDR3 is TGTGCCAGCAGTGAGCGCTCGGGGGGCCAGTGGAATGAGCAGTTCTTC.